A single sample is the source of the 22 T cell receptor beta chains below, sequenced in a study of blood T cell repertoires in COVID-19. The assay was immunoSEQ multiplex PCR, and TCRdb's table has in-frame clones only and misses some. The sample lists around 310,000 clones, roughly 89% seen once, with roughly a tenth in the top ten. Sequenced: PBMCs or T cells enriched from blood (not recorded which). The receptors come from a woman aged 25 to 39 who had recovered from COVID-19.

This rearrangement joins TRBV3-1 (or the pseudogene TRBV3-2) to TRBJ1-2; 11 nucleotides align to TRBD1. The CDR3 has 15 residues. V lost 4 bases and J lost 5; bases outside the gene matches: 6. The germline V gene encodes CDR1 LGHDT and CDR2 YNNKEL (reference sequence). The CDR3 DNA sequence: TGTGCCAGCAGCCGGGACAGGGGGACTCTTTATGGCTACACCTTC. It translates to CASSRDRGTLYGYTF.

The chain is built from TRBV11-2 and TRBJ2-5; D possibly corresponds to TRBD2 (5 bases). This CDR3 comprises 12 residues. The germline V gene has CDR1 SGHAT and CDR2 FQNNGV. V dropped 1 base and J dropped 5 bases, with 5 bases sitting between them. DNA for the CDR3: TGTGCCAGCAGCTTAGCGGGGGAGACCCAGTACTTC. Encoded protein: CASSLAGETQYF.

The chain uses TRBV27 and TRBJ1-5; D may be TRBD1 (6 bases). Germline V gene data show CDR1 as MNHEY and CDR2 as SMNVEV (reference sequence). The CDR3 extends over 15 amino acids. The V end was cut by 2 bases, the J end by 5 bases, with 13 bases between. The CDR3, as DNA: TGTGCCAGCAGTTTACGCTGGACAGTTCATCAGCCCCAGCATTTT. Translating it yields CASSLRWTVHQPQHF.

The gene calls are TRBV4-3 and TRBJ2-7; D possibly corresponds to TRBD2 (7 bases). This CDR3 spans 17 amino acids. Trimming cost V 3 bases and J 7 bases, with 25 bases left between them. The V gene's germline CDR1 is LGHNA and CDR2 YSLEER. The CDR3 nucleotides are TGCGCCAGCAGCCAGGATCTGCTGGGGGCGGGAGCTCGAGAGCAGTACTTC. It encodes CASSQDLLGAGAREQYF.

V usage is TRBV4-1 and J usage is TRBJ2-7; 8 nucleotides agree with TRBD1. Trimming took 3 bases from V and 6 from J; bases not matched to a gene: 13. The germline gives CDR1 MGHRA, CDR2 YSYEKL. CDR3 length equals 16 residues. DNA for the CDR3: TGCGCCAGCAGCCACCCGACGCGTCAGGGGGCAGGCGAGCAGTACTTC. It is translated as CASSHPTRQGAGEQYF.

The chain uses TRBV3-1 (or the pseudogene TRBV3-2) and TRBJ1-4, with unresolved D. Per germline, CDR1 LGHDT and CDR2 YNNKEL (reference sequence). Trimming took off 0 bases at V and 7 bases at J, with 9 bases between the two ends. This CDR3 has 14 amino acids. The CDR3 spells CASSQDFRGEKLFF. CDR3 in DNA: TGTGCCAGCAGCCAAGATTTTCGGGGTGAAAAACTGTTTTTT.

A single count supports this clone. CDR3 in amino acids: CASSRGQGNNEQFF. The CDR3 nucleotides read TGTGCCAGCAGCCGCGGACAGGGAAACAATGAGCAGTTCTTC. This chain connects TRBV7-2 to TRBJ2-1; 8 bases agree with TRBD1. From germline, CDR1 is SGHTA and CDR2 FQGNSA. The V segment lost 5 bases and the J segment 5 bases; nucleotides outside the gene matches: 5. The CDR3 has 14 amino acids.

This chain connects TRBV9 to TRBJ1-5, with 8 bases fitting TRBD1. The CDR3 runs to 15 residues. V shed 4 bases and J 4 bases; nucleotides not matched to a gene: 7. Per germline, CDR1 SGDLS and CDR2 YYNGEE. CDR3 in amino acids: CASSSQGQDNQPQHF. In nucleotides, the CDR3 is TGTGCCAGCAGCTCCCAGGGACAGGATAATCAGCCCCAGCATTTT.

The DNA for the CDR3 is TGTGCCAGCAGCCCTGCGTACAGGAATTGGGGTTCACCCCTCCACTTT. It translates to CASSPAYRNWGSPLHF. The chain joins TRBV9 to TRBJ1-6; TRBD1 might be the D (5 bases). The germline V and J ends were trimmed by 4 bases and 9 bases, with 20 bases remaining between them. The CDR3 is 16 residues long. The V gene's germline CDR1 is SGDLS and CDR2 YYNGEE.

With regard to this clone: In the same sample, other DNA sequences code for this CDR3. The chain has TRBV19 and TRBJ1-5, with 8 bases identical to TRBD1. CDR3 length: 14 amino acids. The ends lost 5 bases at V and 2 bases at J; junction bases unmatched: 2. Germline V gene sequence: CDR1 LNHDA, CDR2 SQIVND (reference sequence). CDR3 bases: TGTGCCAGTAGTTCGACAGGGGGCAATCAGCCCCAGCATTTT. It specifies CASSSTGGNQPQHF.

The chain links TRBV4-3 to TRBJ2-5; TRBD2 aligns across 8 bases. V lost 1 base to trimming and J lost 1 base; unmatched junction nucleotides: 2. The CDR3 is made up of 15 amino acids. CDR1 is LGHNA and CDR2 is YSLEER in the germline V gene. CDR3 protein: CASSQGTSSQETQYF. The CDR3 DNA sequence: TGCGCCAGCAGCCAAGGGACTAGCAGCCAAGAGACCCAGTACTTC.

CDR3: CASSPKPEPSSGANVLTF. CDR3 sequence (DNA): TGCGCCAGCAGCCCGAAGCCAGAGCCTAGCTCTGGGGCCAACGTCCTGACTTTC. The genes are TRBV5-1 and TRBJ2-6; D is uncertain. Between the trimmed V and J ends, which lost 4 bases and 0 bases, there was a span of 17 bases. Germline assignment: CDR1 SGHRS and CDR2 YFSETQ. CDR3 size: 18 residues.

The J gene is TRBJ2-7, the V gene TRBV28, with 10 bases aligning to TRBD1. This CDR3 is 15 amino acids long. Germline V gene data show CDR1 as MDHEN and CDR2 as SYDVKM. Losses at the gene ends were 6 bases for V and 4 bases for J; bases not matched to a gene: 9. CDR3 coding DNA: TGTGCCAGCAGCTACCCGGACAGGGGGGTGTACGAGCAGTACTTC. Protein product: CASSYPDRGVYEQYF.

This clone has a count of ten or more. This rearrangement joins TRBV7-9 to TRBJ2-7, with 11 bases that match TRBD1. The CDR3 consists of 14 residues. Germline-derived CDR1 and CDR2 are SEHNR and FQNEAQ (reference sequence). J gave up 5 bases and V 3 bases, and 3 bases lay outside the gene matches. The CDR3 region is CASSFGQGANEQYF. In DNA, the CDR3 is TGTGCCAGCAGCTTCGGACAGGGGGCTAACGAGCAGTACTTC.

The CDR3 protein is CASSGTGTGGSYGYTF. The CDR3 nucleotides are TGTGCCAGCAGTGGAACCGGGACAGGGGGCTCCTATGGCTACACCTTC. The chain carries TRBV28 and TRBJ1-2; 12 positions agree with TRBD1. CDR1 is MDHEN and CDR2 is SYDVKM in the germline V gene. This CDR3 contains 16 residues. V lost 5 bases, J lost 4 bases, and 8 bases stayed unmatched.

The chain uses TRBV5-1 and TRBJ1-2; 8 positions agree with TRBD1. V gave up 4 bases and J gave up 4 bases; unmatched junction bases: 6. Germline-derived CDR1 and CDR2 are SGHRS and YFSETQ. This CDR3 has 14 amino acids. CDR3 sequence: CASSPDRELYGYTF. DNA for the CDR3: TGCGCCAGCAGCCCGGACAGGGAACTCTATGGCTACACCTTC. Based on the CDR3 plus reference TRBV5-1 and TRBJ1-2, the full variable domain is KAGVTQTPRYLIKTRGQQVTLSCSPISGHRSVSWYQQTPGQGLQFLFEYFSETQRNKGNFPGRFSGRQFSNSRSEMNVSTLELGDSALYLCASSPDRELYGYTFGSGTRLTVV.

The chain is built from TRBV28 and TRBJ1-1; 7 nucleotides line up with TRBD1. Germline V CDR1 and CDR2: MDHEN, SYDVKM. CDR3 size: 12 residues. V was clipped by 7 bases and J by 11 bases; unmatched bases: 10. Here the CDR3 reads CASTPDRTVAFF. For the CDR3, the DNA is TGTGCCAGCACACCGGACAGGACCGTGGCTTTCTTT.

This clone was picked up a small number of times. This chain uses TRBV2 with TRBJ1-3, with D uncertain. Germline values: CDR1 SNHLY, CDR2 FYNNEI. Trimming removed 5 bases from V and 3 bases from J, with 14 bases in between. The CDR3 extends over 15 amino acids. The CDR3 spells CASSSHQFSGNTIYF. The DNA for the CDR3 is TGTGCCAGCAGTTCCCATCAGTTCAGTGGAAACACCATATATTTT.

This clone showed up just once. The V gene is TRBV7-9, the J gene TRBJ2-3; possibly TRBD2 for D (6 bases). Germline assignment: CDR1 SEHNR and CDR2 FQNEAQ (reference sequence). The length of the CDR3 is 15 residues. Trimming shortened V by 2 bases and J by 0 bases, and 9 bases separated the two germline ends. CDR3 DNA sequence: TGTGCCAGCAGCTTAAGAAGCGGGAGCACAGATACGCAGTATTTT. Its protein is CASSLRSGSTDTQYF.

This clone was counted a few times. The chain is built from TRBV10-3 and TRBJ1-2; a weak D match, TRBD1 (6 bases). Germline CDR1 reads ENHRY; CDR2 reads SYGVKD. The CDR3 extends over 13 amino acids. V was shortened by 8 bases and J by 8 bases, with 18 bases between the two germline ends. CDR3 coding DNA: TGTGCCATCGCAGACATAGGACAGAGGGGCTACACCTTC. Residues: CAIADIGQRGYTF.

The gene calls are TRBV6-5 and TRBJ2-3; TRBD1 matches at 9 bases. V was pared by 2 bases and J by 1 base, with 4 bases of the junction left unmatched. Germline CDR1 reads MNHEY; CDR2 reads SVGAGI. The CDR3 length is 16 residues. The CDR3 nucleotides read TGTGCCAGCAGTTACACGGGACAGGGAGGCACAGATACGCAGTATTTT. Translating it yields CASSYTGQGGTDTQYF.

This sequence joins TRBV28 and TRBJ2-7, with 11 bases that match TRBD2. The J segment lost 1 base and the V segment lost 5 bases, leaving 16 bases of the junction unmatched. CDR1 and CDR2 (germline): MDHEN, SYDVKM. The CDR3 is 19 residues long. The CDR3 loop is CASSNPYDTSGRWSYEQYF. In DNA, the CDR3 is TGTGCCAGCAGTAATCCTTATGACACTAGCGGGAGATGGTCCTACGAGCAGTACTTC.